Following are 2 T cell receptor beta chains from one sample sequenced in a study of identical twins. Using its own MiXCR run on the 5' RACE reads, TCRdb lists one record per CDR3 protein. The table has roughly 260,000 distinct CDR3 sequences, about 14% seen once. Material for sequencing was memory (CD45RO+) T cells sorted from blood. Source of these receptors: a woman younger than 30 in good health.

The chain uses TRBV9 and TRBJ1-5; no firm D call. Germline lookup yields CDR1 SGDLS and CDR2 YYNGEE. CDR3 length equals 14 residues. The V end lost 0 bases, the J end lost 6 bases, and 10 bases lay between the germline ends. The CDR3, as DNA: TGTGCCAGCAGCGTAGACCCGACGGGTCAGCCCCAGCATTTT. It yields the protein CASSVDPTGQPQHF.

The chain links TRBV20-1 to TRBJ1-4, with 7 bases aligning to TRBD1. The junction had 3 bases not matched to a gene; V was cut back by 6 bases and J by 5 bases. From germline, CDR1 is DFQATT and CDR2 SNEGSKA (reference sequence). The CDR3 covers 12 residues. CDR3 sequence reads: CSALGQNEKLFF. In DNA, the CDR3 is TGCAGTGCCCTGGGACAGAATGAAAAACTGTTTTTT.